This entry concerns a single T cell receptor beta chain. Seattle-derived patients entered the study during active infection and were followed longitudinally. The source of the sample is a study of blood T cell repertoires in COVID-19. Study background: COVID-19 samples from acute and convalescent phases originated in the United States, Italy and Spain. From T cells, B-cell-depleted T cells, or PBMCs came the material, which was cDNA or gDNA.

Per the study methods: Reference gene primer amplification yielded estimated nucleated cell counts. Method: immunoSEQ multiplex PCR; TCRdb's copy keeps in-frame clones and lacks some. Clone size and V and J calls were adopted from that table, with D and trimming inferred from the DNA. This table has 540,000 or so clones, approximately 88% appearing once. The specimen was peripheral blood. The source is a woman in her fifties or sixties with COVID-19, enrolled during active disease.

The CDR3 region is CASSLELPGRTSGGGSYNEQFF. The CDR3 DNA sequence: TGTGCCAGCAGTTTAGAACTCCCAGGACGGACTAGCGGGGGAGGCTCCTACAATGAGCAGTTCTTC. This chain connects TRBV27 to TRBJ2-1; TRBD2 matches 13 bases. Looked up from germline, CDR1 is MNHEY and CDR2 is SMNVEV (reference sequence). V dropped 2 bases and J dropped 0; count of bases not matched to a gene: 16. The CDR3 loop spans 22 amino acids.